The clone carrying this T cell receptor beta chain was counted a single time. The antigen is not known. This sample was taken from a study of siplizumab effects on memory and regulatory T cells. The study assayed around 92,000 TCR templates per sample. Sequencing used immunoSEQ multiplex PCR; TCRdb keeps in-frame clones, though not all of them. The sample consists of over 95,000 clones, about 94% of them appearing once. Overall study results and limits: Greater diversity than memory cells seemed evident in naive T cells, which also appeared to be major alloresponse contributors.

The CDR3 has 14 amino acids. V trimming: 4 bases; J trimming: 7 bases; junction bases outside the gene matches: 7. Looked up from germline, CDR1 is SEHNR and CDR2 is FQNEAQ (reference sequence). Sequenced: non-Treg CD4+ T cells sorted from blood. The receptor's source is a human donor in good health. The chain has TRBV7-9 and TRBJ2-7; 10 nucleotides line up with TRBD1. The CDR3 spells CASSSWTGGQEQYF. The CDR3, as DNA: TGTGCCAGCAGCTCTTGGACAGGGGGTCAGGAGCAGTACTTC.